Here is one T cell receptor (beta chain) with its context. Original data processing: How many nucleated cells were present was estimated from reference gene primer amplification. Profiled with immunoSEQ multiplex PCR; TCRdb holds only in-frame clones, not every one. From that table come the V and J calls and clone size; the DNA was used to work out D and trimming. The table includes about 290,000 clones, roughly 89% detected once. With 4 bases clipped from V and 4 bases from J, the junction kept 12 bases outside the gene matches. This CDR3 is 16 amino acids long. Germline CDR1 reads SGHDT; CDR2 reads YYEEEE. The sample originates from a study of blood T cell repertoires in COVID-19. Study context: Italy, Spain and the United States were the sources of the convalescent and acute COVID-19 samples. Sample material is recorded as cDNA or gDNA derived from T cells, B-cell-depleted T cells, or PBMCs.

V is TRBV5-6 and J is TRBJ1-2; 8 nucleotides align to TRBD1. The sample taken for sequencing was peripheral blood. This TCR derives from a woman aged 30 to 39 with COVID-19, enrolled during active disease. The CDR3 bases are TGTGCCAGCAGCCCAATGACAGGGGTGGGCGCCTATGGCTACACCTTC. As protein: CASSPMTGVGAYGYTF.